The T cell receptor beta chain described here comes from a study of blood T cell repertoires in COVID-19 (dated by TCRdb to between 2020 and 2021). Looking at the study overall: Samples covering the acute and convalescent phases of COVID-19 were provided by collaborators in the United States, Italy and Spain. The samples were drawn from two sources: the first 160 participants of the ongoing ImmuneRACE study, and over 1,000 subjects contributed by 6 global collaborators. Deeply sampled blood TCRbeta repertoires from subjects exposed to, actively infected with, or recovered from COVID-19 were included in the dataset. The material from the prospective study consisted of cDNA or gDNA derived from T cells, B-cell-depleted T cells, or PBMCs. A de-identified subject ID, COVID-19 status, age in years and sex were almost always included in the sample metadata. The repertoires were made available in a free public database intended to serve as a resource for research on the immune response to SARS-CoV-2. Where available, HLA class I and class II types were taken from metadata supplied by the sample provider and were not determined by assay-based typing.

General findings and caveats noted by the study authors: Clinical and demographic metadata were provided uncurated, with the amount varying by source and participant.

The collaborating institutions used their own protocols to collect whole blood in K2EDTA tubes. Collaborator samples were shipped for TCRbeta analysis as frozen whole blood, isolated PBMCs, or DNA extracted from either sample type. TCRbeta CDR3 regions were amplified from genomic DNA using the immunoSEQ Assay, a bias-controlled multiplex PCR. Concerning the study's data processing: Within the assay, amplification of reference gene primers was used to estimate how many nucleated cells each sample contained. To quantify the absolute abundance of each unique TCRbeta CDR3 rearrangement, sequence reads were collapsed and filtered. For each sample, productive Simpson clonality was calculated as the square root of Simpson's diversity index across productive rearrangements. As stored in TCRdb, this immuneACCESS dataset retains in-frame rearrangements with V and J assigned. A fraction of the clones does not appear; measured against another copy, unresolved V genes explain less than half of the discrepancy, and the remainder lacks a known reason. V and J calls and clone size are copied from that table; D and trimming were computed from the DNA. The sample contains roughly 120,000 clones, about nine tenths of them found a single time. The ten largest clones take up 1.8% of the sample.

With regard to this clone: What antigen it recognizes has not been identified. Within one base of it there is no much larger clone, and no base qualities were kept.

The CDR3 goes from the cysteine to the phenylalanine over 16 residues. The sequence is cut down to CDR3 DNA, 48 bases in frame from base 1. Relative to germline, V is 1 base shorter and J is 1 base shorter, with 13 bases between their ends. The germline V gene yields MGHRA for CDR1 and YSYEKL for CDR2. The sequence was collected from a human donor with active COVID-19. The donor label of this sample is uncertain. Sequencing used peripheral blood. The chain is made from TRBV4-1 and TRBJ1-1; no D gene is confidently identified. The DNA sequence is given as TGCGCCAGCAGCCAAGTTTCGGGGAGGCAGAACACTGAAGCTTTCTTT. It is translated as CASSQVSGRQNTEAFF.